This TCR beta chain was identified during a study of T cell responses to AZD1222 COVID-19 vaccine. About this clone: Its cognate antigen is unknown.

Data came from immunoSEQ multiplex PCR; TCRdb stores just in-frame clones and leaves some out. The data contain tens of thousands of clones, 60% to 85% of them singletons. Study observations and caveats: White British ancestry dominated among donors, who included more females, and clonal diversity was possibly underestimated. Sampled repertoires all dated from after the peak T cell response.

The V gene's germline CDR1 is SGHRS and CDR2 YFSETQ. This CDR3 region has 18 residues. V shed 2 bases and J 7 bases; nucleotides not matched to a gene: 16. This TCR was recovered from an adult in good health. The chain joins TRBV5-1 to TRBJ2-2; 8 nucleotides align to TRBD1. Material: peripheral blood, obtained on day 0 of AZD1222 vaccination. CDR3: CASSLGRTGPFSIGELFF. CDR3 DNA: TGCGCCAGCAGCTTAGGGCGGACAGGGCCTTTTTCTATCGGGGAGCTGTTTTTT.